This section outlines one TCR beta chain sequence together with its context. The target antigen is unknown. The record originates from a study of shared clonotypes between healthy human individuals. Broader study findings: Blood was the only sampled material, and tissue repertoires likely differ.

Generated by immunoSEQ multiplex PCR, the TCRdb table keeps only in-frame clones and is missing some. The sample has over a million clones, about 84% seen once. The CDR3 has 15 amino acids. V trimming: 1 base; J trimming: 6 bases; junction bases outside the gene matches: 4. The germline V gene has CDR1 SGHTA and CDR2 FQGNSA. This chain uses TRBV7-2 with TRBJ1-5, with TRBD1 identical over 9 bases. This receptor was identified in a young man in good health. Some clones in this sample may be carry-over from other donors' samples. The sequencing sample was made of memory CD4+ T cells from PBMCs. Subset noted: CD45RA-negative fraction. DNA for the CDR3: TGTGCCAGCAGCTTAGTGGGGGACAGGGTTCAGCCCCAGCATTTT. Protein: CASSLVGDRVQPQHF. The full variable domain, rest sourced from reference TRBV7-2 and TRBJ1-5, is GAGVSQSPSNKVTEKGKDVELRCDPISGHTALYWYRQSLGQGLEFLIYFQGNSAPDKSGLPSDRFSAERTGGSVSTLTIQRTQQEDSAVYLCASSLVGDRVQPQHFGDGTRLSIL.